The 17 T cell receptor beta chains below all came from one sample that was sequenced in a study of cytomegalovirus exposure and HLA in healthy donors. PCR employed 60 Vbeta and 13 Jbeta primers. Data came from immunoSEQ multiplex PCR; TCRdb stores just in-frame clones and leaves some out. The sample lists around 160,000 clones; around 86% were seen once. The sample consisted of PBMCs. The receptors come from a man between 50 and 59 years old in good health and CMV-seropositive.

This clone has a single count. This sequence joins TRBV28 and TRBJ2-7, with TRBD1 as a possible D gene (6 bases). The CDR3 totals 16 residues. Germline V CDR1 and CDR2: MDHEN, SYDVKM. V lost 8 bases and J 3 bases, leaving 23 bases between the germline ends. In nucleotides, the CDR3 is TGTGCCAGCGAAGAGGGATCAACAGGGTTCTTCTACGAGCAGTACTTC. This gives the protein CASEEGSTGFFYEQYF.

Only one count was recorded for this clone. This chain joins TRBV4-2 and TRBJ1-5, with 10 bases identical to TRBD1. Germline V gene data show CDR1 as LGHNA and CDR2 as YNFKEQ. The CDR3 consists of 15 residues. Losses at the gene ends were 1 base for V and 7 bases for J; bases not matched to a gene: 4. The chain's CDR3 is CASSQGDRGDQPQHF. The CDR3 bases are TGTGCCAGCAGCCAAGGGGACAGGGGAGACCAGCCCCAGCATTTT.

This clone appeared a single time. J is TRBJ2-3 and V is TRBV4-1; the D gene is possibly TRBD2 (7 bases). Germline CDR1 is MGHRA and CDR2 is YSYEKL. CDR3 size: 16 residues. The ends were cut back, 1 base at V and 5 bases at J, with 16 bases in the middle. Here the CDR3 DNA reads TGCGCCAGCAGCCAAGTCGGTCGGGGGGCGAAAGATACGCAGTATTTT. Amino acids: CASSQVGRGAKDTQYF.

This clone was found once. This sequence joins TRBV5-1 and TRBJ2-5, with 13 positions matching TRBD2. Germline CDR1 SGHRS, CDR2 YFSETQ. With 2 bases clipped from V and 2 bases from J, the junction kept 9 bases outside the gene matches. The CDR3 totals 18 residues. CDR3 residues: CASSLRLAGGQAQETQYF. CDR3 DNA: TGCGCCAGCAGCTTAAGACTAGCGGGGGGCCAGGCGCAAGAGACCCAGTACTTC.

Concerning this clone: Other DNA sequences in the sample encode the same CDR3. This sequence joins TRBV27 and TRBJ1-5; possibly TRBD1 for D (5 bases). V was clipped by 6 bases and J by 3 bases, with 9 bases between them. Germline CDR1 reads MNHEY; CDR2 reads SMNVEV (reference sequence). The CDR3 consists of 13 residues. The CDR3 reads CASSQGINQPQHF. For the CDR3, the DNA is TGTGCCAGCAGCCAGGGAATCAATCAGCCCCAGCATTTT.

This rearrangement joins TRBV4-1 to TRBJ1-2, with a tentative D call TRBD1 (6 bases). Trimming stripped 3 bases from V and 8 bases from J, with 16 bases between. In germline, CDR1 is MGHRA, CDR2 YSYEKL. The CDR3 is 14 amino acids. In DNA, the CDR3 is TGCGCCAGCAGCCAGGAAACAGGGCCCGGGGGCTACACCTTC. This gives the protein CASSQETGPGGYTF.

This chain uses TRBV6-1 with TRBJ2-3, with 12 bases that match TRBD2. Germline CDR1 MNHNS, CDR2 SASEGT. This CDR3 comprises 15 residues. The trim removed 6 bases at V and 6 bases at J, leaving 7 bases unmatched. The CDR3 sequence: CASRGLAGRGDTQYF. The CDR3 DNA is TGTGCCAGCAGAGGACTAGCGGGAAGAGGTGATACGCAGTATTTT.

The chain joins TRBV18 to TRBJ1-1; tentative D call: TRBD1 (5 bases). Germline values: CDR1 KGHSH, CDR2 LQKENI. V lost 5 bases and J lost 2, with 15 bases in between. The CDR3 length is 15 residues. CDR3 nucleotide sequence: TGTGCCAGCTCAGCCCTCGGGGCGGGAAACACTGAAGCTTTCTTT. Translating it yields CASSALGAGNTEAFF.

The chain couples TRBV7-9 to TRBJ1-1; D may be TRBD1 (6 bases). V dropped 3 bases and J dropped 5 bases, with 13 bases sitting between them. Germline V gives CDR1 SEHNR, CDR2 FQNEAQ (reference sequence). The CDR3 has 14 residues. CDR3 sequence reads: CASSFNRVGTEAFF. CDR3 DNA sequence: TGTGCCAGCAGCTTCAACAGGGTGGGGACTGAAGCTTTCTTT.

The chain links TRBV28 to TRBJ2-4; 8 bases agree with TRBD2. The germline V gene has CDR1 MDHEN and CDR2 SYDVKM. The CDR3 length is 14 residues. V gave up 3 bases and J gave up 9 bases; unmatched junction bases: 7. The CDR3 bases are TGTGCCAGCAGTTTCTCAGCGGGAGCGGGCATTCAGTACTTC. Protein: CASSFSAGAGIQYF.

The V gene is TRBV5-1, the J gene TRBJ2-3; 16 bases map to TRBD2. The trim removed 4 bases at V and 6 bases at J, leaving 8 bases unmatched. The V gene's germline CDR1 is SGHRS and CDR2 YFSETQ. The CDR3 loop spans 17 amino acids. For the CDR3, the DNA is TGCGCCAGCAGCCAGGGGACTAGCGGGGGGGTCCTGGATACGCAGTATTTT. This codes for CASSQGTSGGVLDTQYF. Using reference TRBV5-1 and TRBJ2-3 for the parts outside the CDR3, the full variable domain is KAGVTQTPRYLIKTRGQQVTLSCSPISGHRSVSWYQQTPGQGLQFLFEYFSETQRNKGNFPGRFSGRQFSNSRSEMNVSTLELGDSALYLCASSQGTSGGVLDTQYFGPGTRLTVL.

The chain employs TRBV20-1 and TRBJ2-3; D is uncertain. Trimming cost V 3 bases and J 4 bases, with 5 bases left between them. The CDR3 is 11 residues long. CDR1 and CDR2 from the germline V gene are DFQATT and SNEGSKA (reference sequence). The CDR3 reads CSASGPDTQYF. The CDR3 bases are TGCAGTGCTAGTGGCCCAGATACGCAGTATTTT.

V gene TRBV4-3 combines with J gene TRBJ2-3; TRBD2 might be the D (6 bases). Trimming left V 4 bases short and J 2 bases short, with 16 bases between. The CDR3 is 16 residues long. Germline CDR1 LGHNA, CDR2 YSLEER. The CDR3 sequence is CASSLSSAGLTDTQYF. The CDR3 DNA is TGCGCCAGCAGCCTCTCTTCCGCGGGGCTCACAGATACGCAGTATTTT.

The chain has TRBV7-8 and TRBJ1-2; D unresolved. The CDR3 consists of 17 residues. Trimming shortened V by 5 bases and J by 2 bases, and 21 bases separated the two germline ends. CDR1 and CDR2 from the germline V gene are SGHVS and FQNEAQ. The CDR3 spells CASSPQPGIGGNYGYTF. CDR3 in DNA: TGTGCCAGCAGCCCTCAGCCCGGGATCGGCGGCAACTATGGCTACACCTTC.

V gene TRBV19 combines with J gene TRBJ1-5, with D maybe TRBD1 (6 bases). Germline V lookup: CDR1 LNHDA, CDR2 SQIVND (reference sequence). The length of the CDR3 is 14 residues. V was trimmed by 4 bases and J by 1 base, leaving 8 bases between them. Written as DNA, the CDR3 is TGTGCCAGTAGTAGGGGGCCAAGCAATCAGCCCCAGCATTTT. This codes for CASSRGPSNQPQHF.

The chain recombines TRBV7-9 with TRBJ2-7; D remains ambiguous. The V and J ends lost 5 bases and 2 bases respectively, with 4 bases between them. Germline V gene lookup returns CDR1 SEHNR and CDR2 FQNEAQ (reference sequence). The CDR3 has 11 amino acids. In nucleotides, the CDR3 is TGTGCCAGCAGCCATGCCTACGAGCAGTACTTC. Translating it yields CASSHAYEQYF.

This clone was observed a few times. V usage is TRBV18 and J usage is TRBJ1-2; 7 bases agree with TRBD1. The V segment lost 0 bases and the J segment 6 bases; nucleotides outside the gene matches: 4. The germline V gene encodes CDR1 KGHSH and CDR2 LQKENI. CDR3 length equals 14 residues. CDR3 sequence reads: CASSPPMGQHGYTF. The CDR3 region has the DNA TGTGCCAGCTCACCACCGATGGGACAGCATGGCTACACCTTC.